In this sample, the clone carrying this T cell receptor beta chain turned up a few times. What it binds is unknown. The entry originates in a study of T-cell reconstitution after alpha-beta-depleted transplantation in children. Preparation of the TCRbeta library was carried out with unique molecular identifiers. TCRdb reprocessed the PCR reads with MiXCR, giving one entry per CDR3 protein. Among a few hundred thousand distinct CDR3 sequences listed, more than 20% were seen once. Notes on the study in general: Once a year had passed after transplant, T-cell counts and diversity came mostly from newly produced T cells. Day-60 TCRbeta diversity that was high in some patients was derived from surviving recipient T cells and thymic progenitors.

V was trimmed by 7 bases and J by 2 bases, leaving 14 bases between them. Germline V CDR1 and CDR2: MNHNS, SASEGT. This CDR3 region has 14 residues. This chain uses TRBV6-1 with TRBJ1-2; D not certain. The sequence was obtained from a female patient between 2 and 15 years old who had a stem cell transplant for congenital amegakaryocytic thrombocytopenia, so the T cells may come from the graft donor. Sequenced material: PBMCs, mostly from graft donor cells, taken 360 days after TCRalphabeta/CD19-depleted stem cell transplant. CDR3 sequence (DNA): TGTGCCAGCAAACCCGGAGTAACGAACTATGGCTACACCTTC. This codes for CASKPGVTNYGYTF.